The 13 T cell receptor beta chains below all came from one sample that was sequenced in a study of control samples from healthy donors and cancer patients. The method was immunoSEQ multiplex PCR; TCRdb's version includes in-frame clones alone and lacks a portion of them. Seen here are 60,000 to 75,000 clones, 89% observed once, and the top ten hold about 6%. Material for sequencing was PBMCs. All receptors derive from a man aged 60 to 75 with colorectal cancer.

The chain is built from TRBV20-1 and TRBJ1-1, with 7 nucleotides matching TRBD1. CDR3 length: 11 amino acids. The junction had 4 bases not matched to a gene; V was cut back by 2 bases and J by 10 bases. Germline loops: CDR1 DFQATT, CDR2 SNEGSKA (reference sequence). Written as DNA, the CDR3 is TGCAGTGCTAGAACAGGGGCCGGAGCTTTCTTT. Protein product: CSARTGAGAFF.

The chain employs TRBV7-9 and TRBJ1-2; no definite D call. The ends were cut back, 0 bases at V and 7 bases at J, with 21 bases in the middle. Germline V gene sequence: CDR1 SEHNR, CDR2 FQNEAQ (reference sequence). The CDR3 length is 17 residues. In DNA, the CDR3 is TGTGCCAGCAGCTTAGCCCCGGGCGGCTGGATAGAGAGTGGCTACACCTTC. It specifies CASSLAPGGWIESGYTF.

The CDR3 loop is CASSSQGGSYGYTF. The CDR3 region has the DNA TGTGCCAGCAGCTCCCAGGGGGGCTCCTATGGCTACACCTTC. The V and J genes are TRBV5-4 and TRBJ1-2; 7 bases match TRBD1. The germline V gene encodes CDR1 SGHNT and CDR2 YYREEE (reference sequence). The CDR3 covers 14 residues. Germline trimming cut 3 bases from V and 4 bases from J; bases unmatched to any gene: 6.

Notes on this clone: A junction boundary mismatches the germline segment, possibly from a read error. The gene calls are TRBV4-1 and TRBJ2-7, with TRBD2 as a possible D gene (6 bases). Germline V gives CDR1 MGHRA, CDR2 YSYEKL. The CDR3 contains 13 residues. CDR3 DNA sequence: TGCGCCAGCAGCCAAGGGGGGGAGAGGGAGCGGTACTTC. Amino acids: CASSQGGERERYF.

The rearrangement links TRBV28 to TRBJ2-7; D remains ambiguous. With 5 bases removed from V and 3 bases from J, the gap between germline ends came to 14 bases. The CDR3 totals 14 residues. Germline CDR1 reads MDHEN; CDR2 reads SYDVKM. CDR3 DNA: TGTGCCAGCAGTCCGACGACGGTCTACTACGAGCAGTACTTC. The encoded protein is CASSPTTVYYEQYF.

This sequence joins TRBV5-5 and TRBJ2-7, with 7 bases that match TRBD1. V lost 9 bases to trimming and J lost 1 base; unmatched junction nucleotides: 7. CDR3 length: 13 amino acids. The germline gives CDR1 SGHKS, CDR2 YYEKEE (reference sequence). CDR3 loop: CANHRGRSYEQYF. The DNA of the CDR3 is TGTGCCAACCACAGGGGCCGTTCCTACGAGCAGTACTTC.

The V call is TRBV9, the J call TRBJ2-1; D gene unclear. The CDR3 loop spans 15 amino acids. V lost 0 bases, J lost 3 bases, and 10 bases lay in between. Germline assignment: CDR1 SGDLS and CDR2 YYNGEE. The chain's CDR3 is CASSVEGWGYNEQFF. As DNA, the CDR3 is TGTGCCAGCAGCGTAGAAGGGTGGGGCTACAATGAGCAGTTCTTC.

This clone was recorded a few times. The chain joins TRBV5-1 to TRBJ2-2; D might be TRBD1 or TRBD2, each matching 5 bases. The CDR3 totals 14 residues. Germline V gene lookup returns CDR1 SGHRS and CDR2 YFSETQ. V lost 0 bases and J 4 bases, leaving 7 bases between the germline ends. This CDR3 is CASSLGGGTGELFF. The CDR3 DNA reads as TGCGCCAGCAGCTTGGGTGGGGGCACCGGGGAGCTGTTTTTT.

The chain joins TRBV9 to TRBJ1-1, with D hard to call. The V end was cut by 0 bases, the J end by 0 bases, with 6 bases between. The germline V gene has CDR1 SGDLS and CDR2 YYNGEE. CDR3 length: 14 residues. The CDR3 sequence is CASSVVTVNTEAFF. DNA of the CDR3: TGTGCCAGCAGCGTAGTGACGGTGAACACTGAAGCTTTCTTT. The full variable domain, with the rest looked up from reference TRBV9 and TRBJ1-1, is DSGVTQTPKHLITATGQRVTLRCSPRSGDLSVYWYQQSLDQGLQFLIQYYNGEERAKGNILERFSAQQFPDLHSELNLSSLELGDSALYFCASSVVTVNTEAFFGQGTRLTVV.

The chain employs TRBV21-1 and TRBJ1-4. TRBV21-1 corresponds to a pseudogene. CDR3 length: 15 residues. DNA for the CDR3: TGTGCCAGCAGCACTTCCGGGACGATTAATGAAAAACTGTTTTTT. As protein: CASSTSGTINEKLFF.

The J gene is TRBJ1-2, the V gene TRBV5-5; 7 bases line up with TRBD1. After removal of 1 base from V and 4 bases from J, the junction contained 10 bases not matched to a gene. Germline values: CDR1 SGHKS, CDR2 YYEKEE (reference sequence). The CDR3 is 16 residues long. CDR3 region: CASSLQTGYIGYGYTF. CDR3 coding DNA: TGTGCCAGCAGCTTGCAGACAGGGTATATTGGCTATGGCTACACCTTC.

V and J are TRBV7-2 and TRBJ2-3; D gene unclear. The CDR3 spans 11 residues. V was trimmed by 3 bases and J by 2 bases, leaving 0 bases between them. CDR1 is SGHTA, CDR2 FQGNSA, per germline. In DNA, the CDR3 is TGTGCCAGCAGCTTCACAGATACGCAGTATTTT. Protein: CASSFTDTQYF.

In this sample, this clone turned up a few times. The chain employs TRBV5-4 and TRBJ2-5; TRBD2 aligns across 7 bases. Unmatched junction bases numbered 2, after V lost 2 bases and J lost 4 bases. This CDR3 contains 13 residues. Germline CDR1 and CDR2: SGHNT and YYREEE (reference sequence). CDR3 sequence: CASSFSGGETQYF. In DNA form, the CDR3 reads TGTGCCAGCAGCTTCTCGGGAGGAGAGACCCAGTACTTC.